This T cell receptor (beta chain) is drawn from a study of T cell responses to AZD1222 COVID-19 vaccine. Profiled with immunoSEQ multiplex PCR; TCRdb holds only in-frame clones, not every one. The repertoire holds 130,000 to 150,000 clones, with roughly 88% as singletons. Overall study findings and caveats: Just a handful of AZD1222 recipients tested seropositive at baseline. The span of vaccine-associated CD4 TCRs extended across spike, with dominance at 160-218 and 743-854. Compared with day 0, the breadth and depth of the Spike-specific TCR repertoire rose significantly after two doses of AZD1222. White British donors predominated, females outnumbered males, and clonal diversity was possibly underestimated.

Details on this clone: No antigen is known for it.

Germline V gene lookup returns CDR1 SGHNT and CDR2 YYREEE (reference sequence). The CDR3 spans 16 residues. With V trimmed by 3 bases and J by 4 bases, 8 bases remained unmatched. V is TRBV5-4 and J is TRBJ2-5, with 11 bases lining up with TRBD1. The sample consisted of peripheral blood, taken 28 days after the second dose of the MenACWY control vaccine. This TCR was sampled from an adult who received the MenACWY meningococcal vaccine as a control. CDR3 protein: CASSSMGDRGGETQYF. The CDR3 DNA reads TGTGCCAGCAGCTCTATGGGGGACAGGGGGGGAGAGACCCAGTACTTC.